This entry lists 23 T cell receptor beta chains sequenced from one sample in a study of blood T cell repertoires in COVID-19. TCRdb's copy holds only in-frame clones and misses some; the assay was immunoSEQ multiplex PCR. The table records about 330,000 clones, around 90% of them present only once. The sequenced sample consisted of PBMCs or T cells enriched from blood (not recorded which). The receptors come from a woman aged 30 to 39 who had recovered from COVID-19.

The chain carries TRBV2 and TRBJ1-5; 9 nucleotides agree with TRBD1. The CDR3 sequence is 14 residues long. With V trimmed by 5 bases and J by 5 bases, 4 bases remained unmatched. The germline gives CDR1 SNHLY, CDR2 FYNNEI. CDR3 in amino acids: CASSPGQGHQPQHF. As DNA, the CDR3 is TGTGCCAGCAGTCCGGGACAGGGTCATCAGCCCCAGCATTTT.

The V gene is TRBV29-1, the J gene TRBJ1-1; D not certain. The CDR3 contains 13 residues. V was shortened by 6 bases and J by 0 bases, with 11 bases between the two germline ends. The germline V gene encodes CDR1 SQVTM and CDR2 ANQGSEA. This CDR3 is CSVGRSLNTEAFF. In DNA form, the CDR3 reads TGCAGCGTGGGTAGGAGCTTGAACACTGAAGCTTTCTTT.

The chain recombines TRBV2 with TRBJ2-7, with 8 bases lining up with TRBD2. CDR3 length: 14 residues. CDR1 SNHLY and CDR2 FYNNEI come from the germline V gene. V trimming: 8 bases; J trimming: 5 bases; junction bases outside the gene matches: 11. CDR3 in DNA: TGTGCCAGCGCTCGGGGGGGTTCTCTGGACGAGCAGTACTTC. It specifies CASARGGSLDEQYF.

This chain uses TRBV5-1 with TRBJ1-3; the D gene is possibly TRBD1 (5 bases). CDR3 length: 15 amino acids. The ends were cut back, 0 bases at V and 4 bases at J, with 11 bases in the middle. In germline, CDR1 is SGHRS, CDR2 YFSETQ. The CDR3 loop is CASSLGSGSGNTIYF. The CDR3 DNA sequence: TGCGCCAGCAGCTTGGGGTCAGGGTCAGGAAACACCATATATTTT.

The V call is TRBV9, the J call TRBJ2-6, with 7 bases that match TRBD1. Unmatched junction bases numbered 3, after V lost 4 bases and J lost 2 bases. The CDR3 spans 15 residues. Per the germline V gene, CDR1 is SGDLS and CDR2 is YYNGEE. DNA for the CDR3: TGTGCCAGCAGCCCTAGGGGGCCTGGGGCCAACGTCCTGACTTTC. Translation: CASSPRGPGANVLTF.

This chain uses TRBV27 with TRBJ1-1, with D possibly TRBD1 on 5 matching bases. This CDR3 comprises 14 residues. Deletions cut 2 bases from V and 4 bases from J, with 11 bases between. CDR1 and CDR2 from the germline V gene are MNHEY and SMNVEV (reference sequence). The CDR3 DNA is TGTGCCAGCAGTTTAACGGCAGGGTCCACTGAAGCTTTCTTT. Its translation: CASSLTAGSTEAFF.

The rearrangement uses TRBV10-1 and TRBJ1-2; possibly TRBD1 for D (6 bases). V dropped 2 bases and J dropped 8 bases, with 9 bases sitting between them. The CDR3 consists of 12 residues. CDR1 and CDR2 (germline): WNHNN, SYGVQD (reference sequence). Here the CDR3 reads CASSERGGGYTF. The CDR3 coding sequence is TGCGCCAGCAGTGAGAGGGGGGGCGGCTACACCTTC.

In DNA form, the CDR3 reads TGTGCCAGCAGCCAACAGATCTCTGGAAACACCATATATTTT. Its protein product is CASSQQISGNTIYF. The V and J genes are TRBV2 and TRBJ1-3, with D unclear. The CDR3 is 14 residues long. CDR1 is SNHLY and CDR2 is FYNNEI in the germline V gene. With 6 bases removed from V and 0 bases from J, the gap between germline ends came to 9 bases.

The chain recombines TRBV7-3 with TRBJ2-1; 7 bases fit TRBD1. J gave up 9 bases and V 5 bases, and 10 bases lay outside the gene matches. The CDR3 is 14 residues long. Germline assignment: CDR1 SGHTA and CDR2 FQGTGA. CDR3 loop: CASSPRARQGEQFF. For the CDR3, the DNA is TGTGCCAGCAGCCCAAGGGCCCGACAGGGTGAGCAGTTCTTC.

The chain couples TRBV3-1 (or the pseudogene TRBV3-2) to TRBJ1-1, with D uncertain. This CDR3 region has 13 residues. Germline V lookup: CDR1 LGHDT, CDR2 YNNKEL (reference sequence). Trimming removed 4 bases at V and 10 bases at J, with 16 bases between. CDR3 protein: CASSLQRSPTAFF. The DNA for the CDR3 is TGTGCCAGCAGCCTTCAGAGGTCCCCCACAGCTTTCTTT.

The V and J genes are TRBV18 and TRBJ2-7, with D uncertain. The CDR3 consists of 15 residues. V dropped 0 bases and J dropped 5 bases, with 14 bases sitting between them. Looked up from germline, CDR1 is KGHSH and CDR2 is LQKENI. CDR3 loop: CASSPPQTELNEQYF. Written as DNA, the CDR3 is TGTGCCAGCTCACCACCTCAGACGGAGCTAAACGAGCAGTACTTC. The variable domain in full, completed from reference TRBV18 and TRBJ2-7, reads NAGVMQNPRHLVRRRGQEARLRCSPMKGHSHVYWYRQLPEEGLKFMVYLQKENIIDESGMPKERFSAEFPKEGPSILRIQQVVRGDSAAYFCASSPPQTELNEQYFGPGTRLTVT.

V gene TRBV4-2 combines with J gene TRBJ1-6, with a weak D call TRBD1 (6 bases). V was cut by 0 bases and J by 9 bases, with 21 bases left in between. The CDR3 loop spans 18 amino acids. In germline, CDR1 is LGHNA, CDR2 YNFKEQ. The CDR3 loop reads CASSQDPGGGSGGSPLHF. The CDR3 DNA reads TGTGCCAGCAGCCAAGACCCCGGGGGCGGATCGGGGGGTTCACCCCTCCACTTT.

A single count supports this clone. This rearrangement joins TRBV7-9 to TRBJ2-2; D unclear. Germline V gene data show CDR1 as SEHNR and CDR2 as FQNEAQ (reference sequence). V shed 7 bases and J shed 2 bases, with 11 bases lying between them. CDR3 length: 14 residues. Here the CDR3 reads CASNGQANTGELFF. Written as DNA, the CDR3 is TGTGCCAGCAATGGGCAAGCTAACACCGGGGAGCTGTTTTTT.

This chain uses TRBV4-1 with TRBJ1-1; D is perhaps TRBD1 (5 bases). This CDR3 has 13 residues. Deletions cut 3 bases from V and 7 bases from J, with 12 bases between. CDR1 MGHRA and CDR2 YSYEKL come from the germline V gene. The CDR3 loop is CASSQVTGGEAFF. CDR3 DNA sequence: TGCGCCAGCAGCCAGGTCACAGGTGGTGAAGCTTTCTTT.

The chain links TRBV4-1 to TRBJ2-7, with unresolved D. The germline CDR1 and CDR2 sequences are MGHRA and YSYEKL. V was pared by 0 bases and J by 2 bases, with 17 bases between. There are 17 residues in the CDR3. The DNA of the CDR3 is TGCGCCAGCAGCCAAGATGGCGTGCTATTGGAGCCCTACGAGCAGTACTTC. Amino acid sequence: CASSQDGVLLEPYEQYF.

This sequence joins TRBV4-2 and TRBJ2-7; 13 bases match TRBD2. The J segment lost 6 bases and the V segment lost 0 bases, leaving 5 bases of the junction unmatched. The CDR3 consists of 16 residues. Germline V gene lookup returns CDR1 LGHNA and CDR2 YNFKEQ. The DNA of the CDR3 is TGTGCCAGCAGCCAAGATTTTCGGACTAGCGGGGGCGAGCAGTACTTC. Amino acids: CASSQDFRTSGGEQYF.

The genes are TRBV5-4 and TRBJ2-6, with a possible D match to TRBD1 (5 bases). V lost 7 bases to trimming and J lost 0 bases, with 5 bases between them. The germline V gene encodes CDR1 SGHNT and CDR2 YYREEE (reference sequence). The CDR3 consists of 13 residues. CDR3 sequence: CASGASGANVLTF. CDR3 nucleotide sequence: TGTGCCAGCGGGGCCTCTGGGGCCAACGTCCTGACTTTC.

In its sample, this clone was seen a few times. The chain joins TRBV15 to TRBJ2-4; the match to TRBD1 covers 7 bases. Germline values: CDR1 LNHNV, CDR2 YYDKDF (reference sequence). The CDR3 runs 16 residues. V shed 1 base and J 4 bases; nucleotides not matched to a gene: 7. The CDR3 loop reads CATSRVVGQKKNIQYF. The CDR3 DNA reads as TGTGCCACCAGCAGAGTAGTGGGACAGAAAAAAAACATTCAGTACTTC.

This clone was counted a single time. This sequence joins TRBV11-2 and TRBJ2-2; 11 bases align to TRBD2. V dropped 6 bases and J dropped 4; count of bases not matched to a gene: 4. Germline-derived CDR1 and CDR2 are SGHAT and FQNNGV. The CDR3 covers 15 residues. CDR3 region: CASRRTSGPTGELFF. The DNA for the CDR3 is TGTGCCAGCAGAAGGACTAGCGGGCCCACCGGGGAGCTGTTTTTT.

The chain employs TRBV11-2 and TRBJ2-1, with 10 bases lining up with TRBD2. J lost 9 bases, V lost 2 bases, and 19 bases had no gene match. The CDR3 sequence is 19 residues long. CDR1 SGHAT and CDR2 FQNNGV come from the germline V gene. DNA for the CDR3: TGTGCCAGCAGCTTAAGGGGCCTAGCGGGGGTCTTTTTGGGTGTTGAGCAGTTCTTC. It specifies CASSLRGLAGVFLGVEQFF.

The V gene is TRBV11-2, the J gene TRBJ2-7; 9 bases map to TRBD2. V shed 0 bases, J shed 4 bases, and the junction held 7 bases outside the gene matches. From germline, CDR1 is SGHAT and CDR2 FQNNGV. The CDR3 extends over 16 amino acids. CDR3 sequence: CASSLETAGGSYEQYF. The DNA for the CDR3 is TGTGCCAGCAGCTTAGAGACTGCGGGAGGGTCGTACGAGCAGTACTTC.

J is TRBJ1-4 and V is TRBV3-1 (or the pseudogene TRBV3-2); maybe TRBD1 (6 bases). This CDR3 is 15 amino acids long. Germline CDR1 is LGHDT and CDR2 is YNNKEL (reference sequence). V was pared by 4 bases and J by 0 bases, with 9 bases between. The CDR3 loop reads CASSPGQTTNEKLFF. The CDR3, as DNA: TGTGCCAGCAGCCCCGGACAGACAACTAATGAAAAACTGTTTTTT.

The chain joins TRBV14 to TRBJ2-5; TRBD2 aligns across 11 bases. The germline V gene has CDR1 SGHDN and CDR2 FVKESK. The CDR3 is 16 residues long. V was pared by 4 bases and J by 5 bases, with 9 bases of the junction left unmatched. This CDR3 is CASSPLLAGGRETQYF. The CDR3 DNA follows: TGTGCCAGCAGCCCCCTCCTAGCGGGAGGTAGGGAGACCCAGTACTTC.